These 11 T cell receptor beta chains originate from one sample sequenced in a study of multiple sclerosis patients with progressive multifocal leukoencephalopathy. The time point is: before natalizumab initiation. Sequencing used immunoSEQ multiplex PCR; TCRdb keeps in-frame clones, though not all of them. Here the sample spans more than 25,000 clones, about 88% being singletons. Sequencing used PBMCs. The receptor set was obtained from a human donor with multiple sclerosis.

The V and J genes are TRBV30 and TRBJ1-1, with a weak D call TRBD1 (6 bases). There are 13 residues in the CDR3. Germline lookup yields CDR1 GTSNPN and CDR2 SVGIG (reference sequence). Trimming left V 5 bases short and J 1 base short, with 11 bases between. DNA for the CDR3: TGTGCCTGGTCTAGGGGGGGGAACACTGAAGCTTTCTTT. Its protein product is CAWSRGGNTEAFF.

CDR3 region: CASSPRGDQETQYF. CDR3 in DNA: TGCGCCAGCAGCCCGCGAGGTGACCAAGAGACCCAGTACTTC. The chain couples TRBV4-1 to TRBJ2-5, with D hard to call. V lost 4 bases and J lost 0, with 9 bases in between. The germline V gene encodes CDR1 MGHRA and CDR2 YSYEKL. This CDR3 is built from 14 residues.

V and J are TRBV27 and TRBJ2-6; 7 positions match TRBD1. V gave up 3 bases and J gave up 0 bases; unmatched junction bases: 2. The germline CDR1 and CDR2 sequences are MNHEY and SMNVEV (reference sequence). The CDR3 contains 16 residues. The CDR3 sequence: CASSLTGNSGANVLTF. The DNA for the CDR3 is TGTGCCAGCAGTTTGACAGGGAACTCTGGGGCCAACGTCCTGACTTTC.

The chain's CDR3 is CASSQGTGPRQFF. Written as DNA, the CDR3 is TGTGCCAGCAGCCAAGGCACGGGGCCGCGACAGTTCTTC. The chain is built from TRBV14 and TRBJ2-1; D might be TRBD1 or TRBD2, each matching 5 bases. CDR1 is SGHDN, CDR2 FVKESK, per germline. The CDR3 totals 13 residues. V shed 1 base and J shed 13 bases, with 14 bases lying between them.

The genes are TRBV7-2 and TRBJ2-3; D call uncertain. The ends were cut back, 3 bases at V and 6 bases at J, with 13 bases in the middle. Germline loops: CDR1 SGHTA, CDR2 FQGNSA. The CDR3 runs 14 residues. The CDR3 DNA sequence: TGTGCCAGCAGCTTTTCCCATTCCTGGGATACGCAGTATTTT. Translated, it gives CASSFSHSWDTQYF.

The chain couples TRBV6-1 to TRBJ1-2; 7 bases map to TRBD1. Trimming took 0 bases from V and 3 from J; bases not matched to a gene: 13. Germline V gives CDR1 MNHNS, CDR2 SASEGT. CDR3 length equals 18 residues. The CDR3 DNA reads TGTGCCAGCAGTGAAGCGCAGGAGGGGGCCGTATTCGACTATGGCTACACCTTC. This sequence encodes CASSEAQEGAVFDYGYTF.

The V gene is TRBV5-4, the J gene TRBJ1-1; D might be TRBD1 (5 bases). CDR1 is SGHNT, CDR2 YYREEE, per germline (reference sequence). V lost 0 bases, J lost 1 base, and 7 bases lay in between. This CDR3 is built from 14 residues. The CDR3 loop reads CASSLGDRNTEAFF. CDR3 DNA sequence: TGTGCCAGCAGCTTGGGAGACAGGAACACTGAAGCTTTCTTT.

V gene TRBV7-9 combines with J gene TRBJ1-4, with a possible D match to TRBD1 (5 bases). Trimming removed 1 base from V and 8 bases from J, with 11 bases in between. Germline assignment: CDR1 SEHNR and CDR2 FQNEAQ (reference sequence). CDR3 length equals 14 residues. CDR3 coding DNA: TGTGCCAGCAGCTTAGGCCACGGGGGGGAAAAACTGTTTTTT. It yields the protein CASSLGHGGEKLFF.

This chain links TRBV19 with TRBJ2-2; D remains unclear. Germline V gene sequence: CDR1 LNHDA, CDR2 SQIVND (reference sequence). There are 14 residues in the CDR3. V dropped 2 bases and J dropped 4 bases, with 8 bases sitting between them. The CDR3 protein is CASSITVPTGELFF. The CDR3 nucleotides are TGTGCCAGTAGTATAACAGTCCCCACCGGGGAGCTGTTTTTT.

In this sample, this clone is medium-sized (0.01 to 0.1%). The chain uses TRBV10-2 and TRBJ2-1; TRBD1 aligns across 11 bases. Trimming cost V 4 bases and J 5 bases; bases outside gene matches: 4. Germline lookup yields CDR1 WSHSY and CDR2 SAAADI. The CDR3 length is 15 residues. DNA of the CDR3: TGCGCCAGCAGTGGTGGGGACAGGGGGAACAATGAGCAGTTCTTC. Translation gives CASSGGDRGNNEQFF.

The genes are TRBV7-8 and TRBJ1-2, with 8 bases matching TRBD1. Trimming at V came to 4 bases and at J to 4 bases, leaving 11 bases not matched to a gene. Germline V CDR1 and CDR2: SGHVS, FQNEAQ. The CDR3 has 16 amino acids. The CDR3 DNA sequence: TGTGCCAGCAGCTCCCCAACAGGGGGTAAGGGCTATGGCTACACCTTC. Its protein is CASSSPTGGKGYGYTF.